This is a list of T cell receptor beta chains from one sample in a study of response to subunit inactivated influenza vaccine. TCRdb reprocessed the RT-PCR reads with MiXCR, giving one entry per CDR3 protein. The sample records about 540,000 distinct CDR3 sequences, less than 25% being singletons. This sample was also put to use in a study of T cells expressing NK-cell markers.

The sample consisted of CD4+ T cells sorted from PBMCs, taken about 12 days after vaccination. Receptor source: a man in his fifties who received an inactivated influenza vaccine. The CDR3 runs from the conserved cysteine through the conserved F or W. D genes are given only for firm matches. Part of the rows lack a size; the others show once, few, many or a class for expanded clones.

TGCGCCAGCAGCTCACCTTCTGGACGGAGCCGGGGCACAGATACGCAGTATTTT	CASSSPSGRSRGTDTQYF	-	TRBV5-1	TRBJ2-3	-
TGCAGCGTTGAACCCGTCGCGATGACTAGCGGGATAGAGACCCAGTACTTC	CSVEPVAMTSGIETQYF	-	TRBV29-1	TRBJ2-5	TRBD2
TGTGCCACCACTCCGGGACAGGGGACTTACGAGCAGTACTTC	CATTPGQGTYEQYF	few	TRBV2	TRBJ2-7	TRBD1
TGTGCCAGCAGCTTAGCTAGCGGGGGGGAATCCTACGAGCAGTACTTC	CASSLASGGESYEQYF	few	TRBV5-4	TRBJ2-7	TRBD2
TGTGCCATCAGTGAACATTCGGCGGGGGCCAGAACGTCCGCAGATACGCAGTATTTT	CAISEHSAGARTSADTQYF	-	TRBV10-3	TRBJ2-3	-
TGTGCCAGCAACAGGGGGGCGGCCGGGGAGCTGTTTTTT	CASNRGAAGELFF	once	TRBV2	TRBJ2-2	TRBD1
TGCAGTGCCCCGGACCTGCGTGGTGATGAAAAACTGTTTTTT	CSAPDLRGDEKLFF	few	TRBV20-1	TRBJ1-4	-
TGTGCCAGCAGCGTAGATGGACAGGGCACTGAAGCTTTCTTT	CASSVDGQGTEAFF	-	TRBV9	TRBJ1-1	TRBD1
TGCGCCAGCAGCTTGGGCAGGGTTAACACCGGGGAGCTGTTTTTT	CASSLGRVNTGELFF	-	TRBV5-1	TRBJ2-2	-
TGTGCCAGCAGCCCGACTAGCGGGGACCCCAGCGAGCAGTTCTTC	CASSPTSGDPSEQFF	few	TRBV12-3/TRBV12-4	TRBJ2-1	TRBD2
TGCGCCAGCAGCCTGGACAGTAACTCTGGAAACACCATATATTTT	CASSLDSNSGNTIYF	many	TRBV4-1	TRBJ1-3	-
TGTGCCAGCAGTGAGTGGGGGGGCGCCGGCACCGGGGAGCTGTTTTTT	CASSEWGGAGTGELFF	-	TRBV2	TRBJ2-2	-
TGTGCCAGCAGCGCAGGACAGGGGTTCACTGAAGCTTTCTTT	CASSAGQGFTEAFF	-	TRBV9	TRBJ1-1	TRBD1
TGCGCCAGCAGCAGATCGGACAGGGGGGTTTCCTATGCCTACACCTTC	CASSRSDRGVSYAYTF	few	TRBV5-1	TRBJ1-2	TRBD1
-	CASSTTVGQGAVGEKLVF	-	TRBV6-5	TRBJ1-4	-
TGCAGTGCTGTCCAGGGAACTGAAGCTTTCTTT	CSAVQGTEAFF	few	TRBV20-1	TRBJ1-1	-
TGTGCCAGCAGCTCAGACAGGGGGAGATATGGCTACACCTTC	CASSSDRGRYGYTF	-	TRBV7-9	TRBJ1-2	TRBD1
TGCAGTGCGGCTGGACAGGCAGGGGTGAGCACAGATACGCAGTATTTT	CSAAGQAGVSTDTQYF	-	TRBV20-1	TRBJ2-3	TRBD1